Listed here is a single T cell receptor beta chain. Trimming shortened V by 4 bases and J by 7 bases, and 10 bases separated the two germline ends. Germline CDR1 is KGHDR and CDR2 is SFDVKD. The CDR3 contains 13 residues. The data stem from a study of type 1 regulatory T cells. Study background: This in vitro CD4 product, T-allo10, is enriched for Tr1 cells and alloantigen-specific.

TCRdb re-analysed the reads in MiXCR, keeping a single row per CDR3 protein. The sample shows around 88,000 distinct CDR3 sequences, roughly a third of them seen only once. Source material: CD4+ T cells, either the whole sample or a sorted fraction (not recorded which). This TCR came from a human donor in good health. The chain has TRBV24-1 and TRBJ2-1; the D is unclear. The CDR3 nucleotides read TGTGCCACCAGTGAACCCGGACGGAATGAGCAGTTCTTC. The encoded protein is CATSEPGRNEQFF.